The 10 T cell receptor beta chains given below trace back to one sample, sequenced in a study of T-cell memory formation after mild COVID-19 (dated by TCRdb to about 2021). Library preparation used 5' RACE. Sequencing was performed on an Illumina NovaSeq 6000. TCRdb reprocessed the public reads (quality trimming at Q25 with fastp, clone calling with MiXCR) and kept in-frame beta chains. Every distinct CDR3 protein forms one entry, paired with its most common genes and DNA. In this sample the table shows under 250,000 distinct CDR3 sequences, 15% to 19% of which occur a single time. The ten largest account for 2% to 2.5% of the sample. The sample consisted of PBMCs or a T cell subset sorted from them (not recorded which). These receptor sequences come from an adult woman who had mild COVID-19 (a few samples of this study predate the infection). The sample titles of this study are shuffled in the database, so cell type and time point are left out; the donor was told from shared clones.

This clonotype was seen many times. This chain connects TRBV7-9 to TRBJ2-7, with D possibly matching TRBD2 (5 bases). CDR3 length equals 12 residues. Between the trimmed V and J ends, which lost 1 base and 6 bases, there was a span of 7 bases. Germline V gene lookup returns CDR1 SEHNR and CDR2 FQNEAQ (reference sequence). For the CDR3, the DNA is TGTGCCAGCAGCTTAGGTGGGAGCGAGCAGTACTTC. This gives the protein CASSLGGSEQYF.

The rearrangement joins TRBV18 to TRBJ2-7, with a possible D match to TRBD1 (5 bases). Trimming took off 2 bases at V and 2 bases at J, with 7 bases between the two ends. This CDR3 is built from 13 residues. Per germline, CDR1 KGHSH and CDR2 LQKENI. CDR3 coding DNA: TGTGCCAGCTCACCAGGGGCCGCCTACGAGCAGTACTTC. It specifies CASSPGAAYEQYF.

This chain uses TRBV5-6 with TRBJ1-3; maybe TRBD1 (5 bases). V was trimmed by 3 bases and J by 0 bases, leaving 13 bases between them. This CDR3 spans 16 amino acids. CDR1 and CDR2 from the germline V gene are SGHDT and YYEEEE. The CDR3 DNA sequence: TGTGCCAGCAGCTGGGGACCGCAGCCCTCTGGAAACACCATATATTTT. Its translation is CASSWGPQPSGNTIYF. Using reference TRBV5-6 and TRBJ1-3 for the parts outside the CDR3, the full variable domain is DAGVTQSPTHLIKTRGQQVTLRCSPKSGHDTVSWYQQALGQGPQFIFQYYEEEERQRGNFPDRFSGHQFPNYSSELNVNALLLGDSALYLCASSWGPQPSGNTIYFGEGSWLTVV.

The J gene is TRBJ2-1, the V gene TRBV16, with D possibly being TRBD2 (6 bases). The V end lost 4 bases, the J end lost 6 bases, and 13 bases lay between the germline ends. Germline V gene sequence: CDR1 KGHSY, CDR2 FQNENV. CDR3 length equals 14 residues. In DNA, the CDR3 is TGTGCCAGCAGCCGAGCTGGACTAATCAATGAGCAGTTCTTC. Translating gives CASSRAGLINEQFF.

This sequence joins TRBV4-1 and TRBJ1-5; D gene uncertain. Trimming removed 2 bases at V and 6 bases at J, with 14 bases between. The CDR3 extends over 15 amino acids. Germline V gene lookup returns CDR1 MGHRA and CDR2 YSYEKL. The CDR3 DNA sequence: TGCGCCAGCAGCCAATCGATGAATCTCCCTCAGCCCCAGCATTTT. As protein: CASSQSMNLPQPQHF.

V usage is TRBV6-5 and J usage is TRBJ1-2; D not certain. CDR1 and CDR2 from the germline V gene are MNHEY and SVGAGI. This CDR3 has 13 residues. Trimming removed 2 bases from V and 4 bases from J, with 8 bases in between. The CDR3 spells CASSYVLIYGYTF. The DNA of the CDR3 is TGTGCCAGCAGTTACGTACTGATCTATGGCTACACCTTC.

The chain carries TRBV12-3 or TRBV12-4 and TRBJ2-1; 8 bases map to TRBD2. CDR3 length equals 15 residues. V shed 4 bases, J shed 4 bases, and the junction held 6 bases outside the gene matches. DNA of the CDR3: TGTGCCAGCAGTTCCGGGACTAGTCCTTACAATGAGCAGTTCTTC. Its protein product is CASSSGTSPYNEQFF.

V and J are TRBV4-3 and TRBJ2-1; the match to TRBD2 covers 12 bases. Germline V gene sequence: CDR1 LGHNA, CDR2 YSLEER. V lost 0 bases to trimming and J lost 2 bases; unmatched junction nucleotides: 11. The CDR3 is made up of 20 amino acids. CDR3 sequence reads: CASSQDVSLAGGPPYNEQFF. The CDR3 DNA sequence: TGCGCCAGCAGCCAAGATGTATCACTAGCGGGAGGACCCCCCTACAATGAGCAGTTCTTC.

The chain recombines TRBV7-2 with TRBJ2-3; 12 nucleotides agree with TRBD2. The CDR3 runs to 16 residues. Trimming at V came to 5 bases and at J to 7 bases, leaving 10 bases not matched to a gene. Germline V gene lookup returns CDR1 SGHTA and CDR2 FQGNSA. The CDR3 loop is CASSPASGGAVNTQYF. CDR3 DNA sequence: TGTGCCAGCAGCCCGGCTAGCGGGGGGGCTGTAAATACGCAGTATTTT.

CDR3 sequence reads: CASSLGEGQGSNQPQHF. The CDR3 DNA reads TGCGCCAGCAGCTTGGGTGAGGGACAGGGGAGCAATCAGCCCCAGCATTTT. The chain has TRBV5-1 and TRBJ1-5; TRBD1 agrees at 10 bases. Unmatched junction bases numbered 4, after V lost 0 bases and J lost 1 base. Germline V gives CDR1 SGHRS, CDR2 YFSETQ. The length of the CDR3 is 17 residues.